A single T cell receptor (beta chain) is shown here with its context. Its target is not known. This sample is drawn from a study of T cell responses to AZD1222 COVID-19 vaccine. TCRdb's copy holds only in-frame clones and misses some; the assay was immunoSEQ multiplex PCR. This table holds 95,000 to 100,000 clones, around 84% found once. Study-wide findings and caveats: Baseline antibody screening turned up just five to seven seropositive AZD1222 recipients. No repertoire was sampled before or during the peak T cell response, only after it.

CDR3 length: 14 residues. The J segment lost 3 bases and the V segment lost 4 bases, leaving 4 bases of the junction unmatched. The germline V gene has CDR1 SGHRS and CDR2 YFSETQ. The chain is built from TRBV5-1 and TRBJ1-2; 9 positions agree with TRBD1. The sequencing here drew on peripheral blood, taken 28 days after the second AZD1222 dose. The sequence came from an adult who received the AZD1222 COVID-19 vaccine. The chain's CDR3 is CASSEQGADYGYTF. CDR3 nucleotides: TGCGCCAGCAGCGAACAGGGGGCTGACTATGGCTACACCTTC.